The subject of this entry is one TCR beta chain. Focal radiation with ipilimumab CTLA-4 blockade was given to patients with chemo-refractory metastatic non-small-cell lung cancer. The data are from a study of radiotherapy plus CTLA-4 blockade in lung cancer. Generated by immunoSEQ multiplex PCR, the TCRdb table keeps only in-frame clones and is missing some. Of tens of thousands of clones listed, 70% to 75% are singletons. V shed 7 bases, J shed 3 bases, and the junction held 3 bases outside the gene matches. The CDR3 totals 13 residues. Germline lookup yields CDR1 KGHSY and CDR2 FQNENV. This chain uses TRBV16 with TRBJ2-5, with 9 bases fitting TRBD1. The clonotype was recovered from a human donor with non-small cell lung cancer whose response to radiotherapy plus ipilimumab could not be evaluated. Sequences were derived from peripheral blood, sampled from a patient treated with radiotherapy plus ipilimumab. The CDR3 reads CASKGQGKETQYF. The CDR3 DNA reads as TGTGCCAGCAAGGGACAGGGAAAAGAGACCCAGTACTTC. The variable domain in full, with the rest retrieved from reference TRBV16 and TRBJ2-5, is GEEVAQTPKHLVRGEGQKAKLYCAPIKGHSYVFWYQQVLKNEFKFLISFQNENVFDETGMPKERFSAKCLPNSPCSLEIQATKLEDSAVYFCASKGQGKETQYFGPGTRLLVL.